Shown below are 9 T cell receptor beta chains from a single sample sequenced in a study of T-cell reconstitution after alpha-beta-depleted transplantation in children. Unique molecular identifiers were incorporated during preparation of the TCRbeta library. TCRdb reprocessed the PCR reads via MiXCR and lists one record per CDR3 protein. The data contain more than 200,000 distinct CDR3 sequences, under 30% of them seen just once; the ten biggest clones take up 2% to 3%. The source was PBMCs, collected before TCRalphabeta/CD19-depleted stem cell transplant. The receptors here all came from a girl aged 2-10 years with Fanconi anemia, due to receive a stem cell transplant.

This sequence joins TRBV29-1 and TRBJ1-1, with TRBD1 matching 10 bases. The germline gives CDR1 SQVTM, CDR2 ANQGSEA. The length of the CDR3 is 15 residues. The V and J ends lost 6 bases and 5 bases, in that order; junction bases with no gene match: 12. In nucleotides, the CDR3 is TGCAGCGTAGACAGGGGGCGCGACCCGGGGACTGAAGCTTTCTTT. It encodes CSVDRGRDPGTEAFF.

This clonotype was found a few times. CDR3 nucleotides: TGCAGCGTTGAAGTGGGACAGCTCTACGAGCAGTACTTC. This translates into CSVEVGQLYEQYF. The chain uses TRBV29-1 and TRBJ2-7; 7 bases are shared with TRBD1. There are 13 residues in the CDR3. From germline, CDR1 is SQVTM and CDR2 ANQGSEA. V dropped 1 base and J dropped 3; count of bases not matched to a gene: 3.

The chain has TRBV7-2 and TRBJ2-7, with D perhaps TRBD2 (6 bases). The length of the CDR3 is 14 residues. The V end lost 2 bases, the J end lost 4 bases, and 12 bases lay between the germline ends. Germline V gene data show CDR1 as SGHTA and CDR2 as FQGNSA. DNA of the CDR3: TGTGCCAGCAGCTTACTGGGACTCAGATACGAGCAGTACTTC. Amino acids: CASSLLGLRYEQYF.

The chain combines TRBV28 with TRBJ1-1, with no clear D. Germline CDR1 and CDR2: MDHEN and SYDVKM. Trimming cost V 5 bases and J 1 base, with 17 bases left between them. This CDR3 has 16 residues. The CDR3 nucleotides read TGTGCCAGCAGTCCCAGGTTTAGATTCTGGAACACTGAAGCTTTCTTT. It is translated as CASSPRFRFWNTEAFF.

This clonotype was detected many times. This chain joins TRBV5-1 and TRBJ1-4, with 8 bases lining up with TRBD1. J gave up 3 bases and V 4 bases, and 5 bases lay outside the gene matches. This CDR3 contains 15 residues. Germline assignment: CDR1 SGHRS and CDR2 YFSETQ. The CDR3, as DNA: TGCGCCAGCAGCCTCAGGGGGCCTTCTAATGAAAAACTGTTTTTT. It specifies CASSLRGPSNEKLFF.

V gene TRBV5-1 combines with J gene TRBJ2-5; 9 bases are a match to TRBD2. Germline CDR1 and CDR2: SGHRS and YFSETQ. V gave up 2 bases and J gave up 2 bases; unmatched junction bases: 4. The CDR3 spans 15 residues. The CDR3 DNA reads TGCGCCAGCAGCTTCGGGCTAGCGGGGCAAGAGACCCAGTACTTC. The encoded protein is CASSFGLAGQETQYF.

The rearrangement links TRBV20-1 to TRBJ2-7; TRBD1 aligns across 8 bases. Germline V CDR1 and CDR2: DFQATT, SNEGSKA (reference sequence). The CDR3 extends over 13 amino acids. V trimming: 1 base; J trimming: 5 bases; junction bases outside the gene matches: 4. This CDR3 reads CSARVRGHNEQYF. The CDR3 DNA follows: TGCAGTGCTAGAGTCAGGGGGCACAACGAGCAGTACTTC.

This chain uses TRBV20-1 with TRBJ2-7; maybe TRBD2 (5 bases). Trimming pared 6 bases from V and 3 bases from J, leaving 9 bases between. The V gene's germline CDR1 is DFQATT and CDR2 SNEGSKA (reference sequence). CDR3 length: 11 residues. CDR3 DNA: TGCAGTGCACTCGGGATCTACGAGCAGTACTTC. This sequence encodes CSALGIYEQYF.

In this sample, this clonotype turned up a few times. J is TRBJ2-5 and V is TRBV29-1, with D unresolved. Germline V gene lookup returns CDR1 SQVTM and CDR2 ANQGSEA. The V end was cut by 4 bases, the J end by 5 bases, with 14 bases between. The CDR3 has 13 amino acids. The CDR3, as DNA: TGCAGCGTTGGCCCGAGGACCTCGGAGACCCAGTACTTC. Its protein is CSVGPRTSETQYF.